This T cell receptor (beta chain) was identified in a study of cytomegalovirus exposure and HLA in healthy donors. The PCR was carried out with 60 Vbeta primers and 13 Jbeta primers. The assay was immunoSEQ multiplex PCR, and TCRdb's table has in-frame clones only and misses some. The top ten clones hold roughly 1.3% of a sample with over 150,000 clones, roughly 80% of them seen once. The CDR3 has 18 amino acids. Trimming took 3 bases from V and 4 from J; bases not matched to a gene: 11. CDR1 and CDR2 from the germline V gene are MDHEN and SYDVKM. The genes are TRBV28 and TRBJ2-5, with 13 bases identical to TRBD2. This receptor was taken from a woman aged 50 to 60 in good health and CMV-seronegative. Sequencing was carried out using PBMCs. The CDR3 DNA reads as TGTGCCAGCAGTTTGGTTCTACTAGCGGGAGGGCCAGGAGAGACCCAGTACTTC. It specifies CASSLVLLAGGPGETQYF. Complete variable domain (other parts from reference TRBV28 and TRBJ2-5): DVKVTQSSRYLVKRTGEKVFLECVQDMDHENMFWYRQDPGLGLRLIYFSYDVKMKEKGDIPEGYSVSREKKERFSLILESASTNQTSMYLCASSLVLLAGGPGETQYFGPGTRLLVL.